The clone carrying this T cell receptor (beta chain) was seen only a few times. Antigen unknown. The entry originates in a study of T cells after yellow fever vaccination. Across the whole study: Preparing low-cell-number fractions relied on SMART-Seq v4 Ultra Low Input.

Making TCR cDNA involved 5'RACE template switching, which added UMIs and a universal primer site. TCRdb re-called the 5' RACE reads with MiXCR, one entry per CDR3 protein. Seen here are 300,000 to 350,000 distinct CDR3 sequences, over 8.5% observed once, and the top ten hold about 3%. Study-level points and caveats: It was the secondary response that reached its peak faster, day 5 versus 15, but it was weaker. Booster sampling recovered most clones from primary vaccination (around 97% CD4, approximately 88% CD8).

The CDR3 has 13 amino acids. J gave up 5 bases and V 2 bases, and 2 bases lay outside the gene matches. CDR1 MNHEY and CDR2 SVGAGI come from the germline V gene. This sequence joins TRBV6-5 and TRBJ2-5; TRBD1 agrees at 7 bases. The sequence was obtained from a man between 18 and 29 years old who received the YFV17D yellow fever vaccine. The material was CD4+ T cells sorted from PBMCs, obtained 45 days after the yellow fever booster vaccination. The CDR3 here is CASSYRGLETQYF. CDR3 in DNA: TGTGCCAGCAGTTACAGGGGGCTTGAGACCCAGTACTTC.